The 5 T cell receptor beta chains in this list originate from one sample, sequenced in a study of cytomegalovirus exposure and HLA in healthy donors. TCRdb keeps only in-frame clones here, not all; method: immunoSEQ multiplex PCR. The top ten hold about 0.99% of the sample, which has about 280,000 clones, more than 75% seen once. Sequencing was carried out using PBMCs. The source of these receptors is a woman in her late teens or twenties in good health and CMV-seronegative.

The chain carries TRBV5-1 and TRBJ2-7; 8 bases are shared with TRBD1. The CDR3 is 15 residues long. Germline V gene lookup returns CDR1 SGHRS and CDR2 YFSETQ. V was pared by 2 bases and J by 4 bases, with 8 bases of the junction left unmatched. CDR3 in amino acids: CASSLYRGTEYEQYF. The CDR3, as DNA: TGCGCCAGCAGCTTATACAGGGGGACAGAATACGAGCAGTACTTC.

For this clone: Other DNA sequences from this sample encode an identical CDR3 as well. This chain joins TRBV29-1 and TRBJ2-3; 9 bases agree with TRBD2. The CDR3 consists of 13 residues. Germline V CDR1 and CDR2: SQVTM, ANQGSEA. V trimming: 6 bases; J trimming: 0 bases; junction bases outside the gene matches: 1. CDR3 sequence: CSVLAGSTDTQYF. Written as DNA, the CDR3 is TGCAGCGTCCTAGCGGGAAGCACAGATACGCAGTATTTT.

The J gene is TRBJ1-2, the V gene TRBV9; perhaps TRBD1 as D (5 bases). The CDR3 has 14 residues. With 0 bases removed from V and 8 bases from J, the gap between germline ends came to 14 bases. The germline gives CDR1 SGDLS, CDR2 YYNGEE. In DNA form, the CDR3 reads TGTGCCAGCAGCGTAGGGGGGGATGGTCACGGCTACACCTTC. It encodes CASSVGGDGHGYTF.

The chain joins TRBV10-3 to TRBJ1-2, with TRBD1 identical over 12 bases. With V trimmed by 7 bases and J by 8 bases, 14 bases remained unmatched. The CDR3 length is 16 residues. Per the germline V gene, CDR1 is ENHRY and CDR2 is SYGVKD. CDR3 amino acids: CAITKNGTGGVRGYTF. The CDR3, as DNA: TGTGCCATCACCAAAAACGGGACAGGGGGCGTTCGCGGCTACACCTTC.

The J gene is TRBJ1-1, the V gene TRBV5-1, with D tentatively TRBD1 (6 bases). The CDR3 covers 16 residues. V was trimmed by 3 bases and J by 2 bases, leaving 17 bases between them. From germline, CDR1 is SGHRS and CDR2 YFSETQ. The CDR3 region is CASSSGGRDFNTEAFF. For the CDR3, the DNA is TGCGCCAGCAGCTCGGGGGGGCGGGACTTTAACACTGAAGCTTTCTTT.